Listed below are T cell receptor beta chains from one sample, sequenced in a study of blood T cell repertoires in COVID-19. Generated by immunoSEQ multiplex PCR, the TCRdb table keeps only in-frame clones and is missing some. The sample carries around 300,000 clones, under 90% recorded once. The sample was PBMCs or T cells enriched from blood (not recorded which). These receptor sequences come from a woman aged 55 to 70 who had recovered from COVID-19. Both conserved end residues are part of each CDR3. Clone size appears in some rows only: once, few, many, or a class for an expanded clone.

V gene	J gene	clone size	CDR3 protein
TRBV9	TRBJ2-1	-	CASSVVSWGGEQFF
TRBV28	TRBJ1-5	-	CASTLSTGKFGNQPQHF
TRBV30	TRBJ1-4	-	CAWSRGREEKLFF
TRBV11-2	TRBJ2-7	once	CASSSYAYEQYF
TRBV4-2	TRBJ2-7	-	CASSQERDRGLNEQYF
TRBV6-5	TRBJ2-7	-	CASSYLTGVEQYF
TRBV7-3	TRBJ2-1	-	CASSGTEYNEQFF
TRBV7-3	TRBJ2-1	-	CASSLGGANEQFF
TRBV4-1	TRBJ1-3	-	CASSPPSQGFGNTIYF
TRBV7-2	TRBJ2-1	-	CASSLRPTPGWATGDEQFF
TRBV19	TRBJ1-5	-	CASSIRQAWNQPQHF
TRBV30	TRBJ1-6	-	CAWSEDRGSSPLHF
TRBV28	TRBJ1-2	-	CASRRPWTGNLGELWGYTF
TRBV29-1	TRBJ1-3	-	CSVATSLSGNTIYF
TRBV27	TRBJ2-5	-	CASSSLAGGTQETQYF
TRBV11-3	TRBJ2-7	once	CASSLRTSGRYEQYF